A single sample is the source of the 12 T cell receptor beta chains below, sequenced in a study of T cell responses to AZD1222 COVID-19 vaccine. Assay: immunoSEQ multiplex PCR; the TCRdb copy retains only in-frame clones and omits some. Counted here are around 140,000 clones, 93% occurring once; the ten biggest clones make up about 5%. This material consisted of peripheral blood, taken on day 0 of AZD1222 vaccination. These receptors all come from an adult in good health.

The chain couples TRBV12-5 to TRBJ2-1; D ambiguous. V dropped 6 bases and J dropped 2 bases, with 17 bases sitting between them. Per the germline V gene, CDR1 is LGHNT and CDR2 is FRNRAP. This CDR3 has 16 residues. The CDR3 DNA reads as TGTGCTAGTGGGGTGACTCTCCAGCGACCCTACAATGAGCAGTTCTTC. Amino acids: CASGVTLQRPYNEQFF.

This clone has only one observation. The gene calls are TRBV30 and TRBJ1-3; TRBD1 might be the D (6 bases). The CDR3 loop spans 13 amino acids. CDR1 is GTSNPN, CDR2 SVGIG, per germline (reference sequence). Trimming cost V 2 bases and J 2 bases, with 7 bases left between them. The CDR3 region is CAWSWDTGNTIYF. As DNA, the CDR3 is TGTGCCTGGAGTTGGGACACTGGAAACACCATATATTTT.

The chain combines TRBV30 with TRBJ2-2; D ambiguous. CDR3 length: 10 residues. CDR1 and CDR2 (germline): GTSNPN, SVGIG (reference sequence). The CDR3 nucleotides are TGTGCGATATTTAGTGGGGAGCTGTTTTTT. It encodes CAIFSGELFF.

The rearrangement uses TRBV7-2 and TRBJ1-2; no reliable D call. The length of the CDR3 is 14 residues. V was clipped by 1 base and J by 2 bases, with 8 bases between them. Germline values: CDR1 SGHTA, CDR2 FQGNSA. Written as DNA, the CDR3 is TGTGCCAGCAGCTTAGGAACGGGGAACTATGGCTACACCTTC. Its translation is CASSLGTGNYGYTF.

The chain joins TRBV3-1 (or the pseudogene TRBV3-2) to TRBJ2-1; possibly TRBD1 or TRBD2 for D (6 bases each). V gave up 0 bases and J gave up 15 bases, with 12 bases separating them. Germline lookup yields CDR1 LGHDT and CDR2 YNNKEL (reference sequence). The CDR3 totals 12 residues. The DNA for the CDR3 is TGTGCCAGCAGCCAAGAGCGAGGGGGGAGGTTCTTC. Translated, it gives CASSQERGGRFF.

This rearrangement joins TRBV2 to TRBJ1-4; no clear D gene. Trimming removed 9 bases from V and 0 bases from J, with 17 bases in between. CDR1 is SNHLY and CDR2 is FYNNEI in the germline V gene. This CDR3 contains 16 residues. The CDR3 loop is CASFQRRSATNEKLFF. CDR3 sequence (DNA): TGTGCCAGTTTCCAACGCAGGTCTGCAACTAATGAAAAACTGTTTTTT.

The chain uses TRBV7-8 and TRBJ1-5; D gene unclear. The germline V gene has CDR1 SGHVS and CDR2 FQNEAQ. The CDR3 spans 12 residues. Trimming took off 5 bases at V and 7 bases at J, with 9 bases between the two ends. CDR3 sequence: CASSPPFQPQHF. Written as DNA, the CDR3 is TGTGCCAGCAGCCCTCCCTTCCAGCCCCAGCATTTT.

This clone was seen a few times. The rearrangement joins TRBV13 to TRBJ2-6; D is ambiguous. V was cut by 1 base and J by 2 bases, with 0 bases left in between. The germline CDR1 and CDR2 sequences are PRHDT and FYEKMQ (reference sequence). The length of the CDR3 is 13 residues. In DNA form, the CDR3 reads TGTGCCAGCAGCTTAGCTGGGGCCAACGTCCTGACTTTC. Encoded protein: CASSLAGANVLTF.

The chain couples TRBV30 to TRBJ2-1, with D tentatively TRBD1 or TRBD2 (5 bases each). The germline V gene encodes CDR1 GTSNPN and CDR2 SVGIG (reference sequence). Trimming left V 4 bases short and J 4 bases short, with 20 bases between. This CDR3 region has 16 residues. This chain's CDR3 is CAWKSGTRAFYNEQFF. CDR3 bases: TGTGCCTGGAAGTCAGGGACGCGTGCCTTTTACAATGAGCAGTTCTTC.

The CDR3 here is CASSLLRPLDGYTF. CDR3 DNA: TGTGCCAGCAGCTTGTTAAGGCCCTTGGATGGCTACACCTTC. The V and J genes are TRBV5-6 and TRBJ1-2; D uncertain. This CDR3 is built from 14 residues. The V end was cut by 1 base, the J end by 6 bases, with 13 bases between. The germline V gene encodes CDR1 SGHDT and CDR2 YYEEEE. The complete variable domain, with remaining parts taken from reference TRBV5-6 and TRBJ1-2, reads DAGVTQSPTHLIKTRGQQVTLRCSPKSGHDTVSWYQQALGQGPQFIFQYYEEEERQRGNFPDRFSGHQFPNYSSELNVNALLLGDSALYLCASSLLRPLDGYTFGSGTRLTVV.

This rearrangement joins TRBV6-2 or TRBV6-3 to TRBJ1-2; the D is unclear. From germline, CDR1 is MNHEY and CDR2 SVGEGT. CDR3 length: 12 amino acids. V lost 2 bases to trimming and J lost 4 bases, with 5 bases between them. The CDR3 loop reads CASSYSSYGYTF. The CDR3 coding sequence is TGTGCCAGCAGTTACAGTAGCTATGGCTACACCTTC.

The CDR3 DNA reads as TGTGCCTGGTCCGAGGTGAACACTGAAGCTTTCTTT. Translating it yields CAWSEVNTEAFF. This chain joins TRBV30 and TRBJ1-1; D gene uncertain. The V gene lost 5 bases and the J gene lost 0 bases, with 7 bases spanning the gap. The germline V gene encodes CDR1 GTSNPN and CDR2 SVGIG (reference sequence). This CDR3 is 12 amino acids long. Together with reference TRBV30 and TRBJ1-1, the CDR3 gives the full variable domain: SQTIHQWPATLVQPVGSPLSLECTVEGTSNPNLYWYRQAAGRGLQLLFYSVGIGQISSEVPQNLSASRPQDRQFILSSKKLLLSDSGFYLCAWSEVNTEAFFGQGTRLTVV.